The following is a T cell receptor (beta chain) sequence with its context. Antigen specificity is unknown. A read error may produce the germline difference seen at one junction end. This record comes from a study of cytomegalovirus exposure and HLA in healthy donors. Study-wide points: TCR beta sequences reportedly predicted most subjects' HLA-A and HLA-B alleles accurately. The authors later linked a missense DCLRE1C variant to TCR beta V- and J-gene trimming. Further analysis was carried out later, and it showed several of the most significant clusters appearing linked to common viral pathogens. When analyzed later, the rates of TCR association showed variation by HLA locus, with DRB1 the most and HLA-C the fewest.

Primers for the PCR totalled 60 Vbeta and 13 Jbeta. The repertoire was sequenced with immunoSEQ multiplex PCR; TCRdb's copy has only in-frame clones and lacks some. This sample yields 85,000 to 130,000 clones, of which around 80% are seen a single time; approximately 4.1% belongs to the top ten. Germline V gene data show CDR1 as SEHNR and CDR2 as FQNEAQ (reference sequence). This CDR3 has 11 residues. This chain connects TRBV7-9 to TRBJ2-3; D is unresolved. The TCR sequence derives from a female donor in good health and CMV-seropositive. The sample was PBMCs. CDR3 sequence reads: CASSSIDTQYF. The DNA for the CDR3 is TGTGCCAGCAGCAGCATAGATACGCAGTATTTT.